The rows below give T cell receptor beta chains drawn from one sample of a study of early stage breast cancer tumors. Here immunoSEQ multiplex PCR was the method, and the copy in TCRdb shows in-frame clones only, minus some. The data contain tens of thousands of clones, 70% to 80% of them singletons. The source material was blood. The receptor source for this set is a person between 30 and 45 years old with breast cancer. The CDR3 runs from the conserved cysteine through the conserved F or W. Fields, in order: D gene, J gene, clone size, V gene, CDR3 protein, CDR3 DNA. The D gene is left open where the match is weak. Expanded clones are given a class, and other clones once, few, many or no size at all.

>TRBD1|TRBJ1-4|.|TRBV19
CASSIGQGAGPLNQLFF
TGTGCCAGTAGTATCGGACAGGGAGCCGGCCCTTTGAACCAACTGTTTTTT
>TRBD2|TRBJ2-1|.|TRBV5-1
CASSLSGSSFYNEQFF
TGCGCCAGCAGCTTAAGCGGGAGTTCCTTCTACAATGAGCAGTTCTTC
>.|TRBJ1-2|.|TRBV7-3
CASSLTWQGDGYTF
TGTGCCAGCAGCTTAACATGGCAGGGCGATGGCTACACCTTC
>.|TRBJ2-7|.|TRBV5-6
CASSLDLSGSSSYEQYF
TGTGCCAGCAGCTTGGATCTTAGCGGATCAAGCTCCTACGAGCAGTACTTC
>.|TRBJ2-2|.|TRBV18
CASSPPAPPRELFF
TGTGCCAGCTCACCACCGGCGCCACCCCGGGAGCTGTTTTTT
>.|TRBJ1-2|.|TRBV7-8
CASSLSMGQPTNYGYTF
TGTGCCAGCAGCTTATCTATGGGACAACCTACTAACTATGGCTACACCTTC
>TRBD2|TRBJ2-1|.|TRBV2
CANLGSGGANEQFF
TGTGCCAACCTAGGAAGCGGGGGGGCCAATGAGCAGTTCTTC
>TRBD1|TRBJ2-7|.|TRBV20-1
CGGQGPHEQYF
TGCGGGGGACAGGGTCCCCACGAGCAGTACTTC
>.|TRBJ1-1|.|TRBV18
CASSPAGTTAFF
TGTGCCAGCTCACCTGCTGGGACCACAGCTTTCTTT
>.|TRBJ1-4|.|TRBV5-1
CASSPAPGGDEKLFF
TGCGCCAGCAGCCCTGCGCCTGGAGGTGATGAAAAACTGTTTTTT
>.|TRBJ1-2|.|TRBV11-2
CASSLGSANYGYTF
TGTGCCAGCAGCTTAGGGTCAGCTAACTATGGCTACACCTTC
>TRBD1|TRBJ1-1|few|TRBV30
CAWSSRGTANTEAFF
TGTGCCTGGAGTTCCCGAGGGACAGCGAACACTGAAGCTTTCTTT
>.|TRBJ2-7|.|TRBV7-9
CASRAGGPYEQYF
TGTGCCAGCAGGGCTGGGGGCCCCTACGAGCAGTACTTC
>.|TRBJ2-3|.|TRBV6-5
CASSYTGSTDTQYF
TGTGCCAGCAGTTACACTGGGAGCACAGATACGCAGTATTTT
>.|TRBJ2-6|.|TRBV30
CAWSAGAGANVLTF
TGTGCCTGGAGTGCAGGGGCTGGGGCCAACGTCCTGACTTTC
>TRBD2|TRBJ2-3|medium-sized|TRBV6-4
CASSAAGGGDTQYF
TGTGCCAGCAGTGCGGCGGGAGGTGGAGATACGCAGTATTTT
>TRBD1|TRBJ1-2|.|TRBV7-2
CASSSGQGPLYGYTF
TGTGCCAGCAGCTCGGGACAGGGGCCCCTCTATGGCTACACCTTC
>TRBD1|TRBJ1-1|.|TRBV7-3
CASSSQGDTEAFF
TGTGCCAGCAGCTCCCAGGGGGACACTGAAGCTTTCTTT
>.|TRBJ2-3|.|TRBV4-1
CASSQVPGDLTDTQYF
TGCGCCAGCAGCCAAGTCCCCGGAGACCTCACAGATACGCAGTATTTT
>.|TRBJ2-2|once|TRBV11-2
CASSLVGSNTGELFF
TGTGCCAGCAGCTTAGTCGGATCAAACACCGGGGAGCTGTTTTTT
>.|TRBJ1-3|.|TRBV7-9
CASSSWGAGAYENTIYF
TGTGCCAGCAGCTCGTGGGGGGCAGGGGCTTATGAAAACACCATATATTTT
>.|TRBJ1-5|.|TRBV5-6
CASSLGPGISNQPQHF
TGTGCCAGCAGCCTCGGCCCAGGGATTAGCAATCAGCCCCAGCATTTT
>TRBD1|TRBJ1-1|once|TRBV7-3
CASSPWDRGNEAEAFF
TGTGCCAGCAGCCCCTGGGACAGGGGAAATGAAGCTGAAGCTTTCTTT
>TRBD1|TRBJ1-1|few|TRBV19
CASSRLGQGGYTEAFF
TGTGCCAGTAGTAGGTTGGGACAGGGAGGATACACTGAAGCTTTCTTT
>.|TRBJ1-1|.|TRBV2
CASIDFFEAFF
TGTGCCAGCATCGATTTTTTTGAAGCTTTCTTT
>TRBD2|TRBJ2-1|.|TRBV11-2
CASSLDASGLGEQFF
TGTGCCAGCAGCTTAGACGCTAGCGGGCTGGGGGAGCAGTTCTTC
>TRBD2|TRBJ2-7|.|TRBV10-3
CATGRLAGITDEQYF
TGTGCCACCGGCCGACTAGCGGGAATAACGGACGAGCAGTACTTC
>.|TRBJ2-7|.|TRBV9
CASSVAERAEQYF
TGTGCCAGCAGCGTAGCGGAGCGGGCCGAGCAGTACTTC
>TRBD2|TRBJ2-7|.|TRBV29-1
CSVEGLAGGGQYF
TGCAGCGTTGAAGGTCTAGCGGGGGGCGGGCAGTACTTC
>TRBD2|TRBJ2-1|.|TRBV4-3
CASSQIAGPYNEQFF
TGCGCCAGCAGCCAGATAGCGGGACCCTACAATGAGCAGTTCTTC
>.|TRBJ1-1|few|TRBV30
CAWTGMTEAFF
TGTGCCTGGACAGGGATGACTGAAGCTTTCTTT
>TRBD2|TRBJ2-7|.|TRBV18
CASSPSPGTSGNPAGEQYF
TGTGCCAGCTCACCAAGCCCCGGGACTAGCGGGAACCCCGCTGGGGAGCAGTACTTC
>TRBD1|TRBJ1-2|.|TRBV25-1
CASSGQGSYGYTF
TGTGCCAGCAGTGGACAGGGTAGTTATGGCTACACCTTC
>.|TRBJ2-6|.|TRBV29-1
CSVRVSGANVLTF
TGCAGCGTTAGGGTCTCTGGGGCCAACGTCCTGACTTTC
>.|TRBJ2-5|.|TRBV7-9
CASSFGIGNFQETQYF
TGTGCCAGCAGCTTTGGTATAGGGAACTTTCAAGAGACCCAGTACTTC
>TRBD1|TRBJ1-1|few|TRBV15
CATSRQQGAGTEAFF
TGTGCCACCAGCAGACAACAGGGGGCCGGCACTGAAGCTTTCTTT
>.|TRBJ2-5|.|TRBV28
CASSSPTHTETQYF
TGTGCCAGCAGTTCACCGACGCATACAGAGACCCAGTACTTC
>.|TRBJ2-7|.|TRBV19
CASSILAGPSYEQYF
TGTGCCAGTAGTATCTTGGCGGGACCTTCCTACGAGCAGTACTTC
>TRBD2|TRBJ2-7|.|TRBV7-6
CASSTGTSGEQYF
TGTGCCAGCAGCACCGGGACTAGCGGCGAGCAGTACTTC
>.|TRBJ2-2|.|TRBV4-1
CASSQASGANTGELFF
TGCGCCAGCAGCCAAGCTTCAGGCGCGAACACCGGGGAGCTGTTTTTT
>TRBD2|TRBJ2-1|.|TRBV12-5
CASAPGLAANEQFF
TGTGCTAGTGCCCCGGGACTAGCGGCGAATGAGCAGTTCTTC
>.|TRBJ1-3|.|TRBV27
CASSPYPQGLGNTIYF
TGTGCCAGCAGTCCCTACCCACAGGGTCTCGGAAACACCATATATTTT
>.|TRBJ2-3|few|TRBV27
CASSFSLGGRADTQYF
TGTGCCAGCAGTTTTTCCTTGGGGGGCAGGGCAGATACGCAGTATTTT
>.|TRBJ1-3|.|TRBV4-3
CASSQSGGRNTIYF
TGCGCCAGCAGCCAATCGGGGGGAAGAAACACCATATATTTT
>.|TRBJ1-5|.|TRBV10-1
CASSVGVDQPQHF
TGCGCCAGCAGTGTAGGAGTCGATCAGCCCCAGCATTTT
>.|TRBJ1-6|.|TRBV7-2
CASSYSYNSPLHF
TGTGCCAGCAGCTACTCCTATAATTCACCCCTCCACTTT
>TRBD2|TRBJ2-1|.|TRBV7-2
CASSPRFLGTSGNEQFF
TGTGCCAGCAGCCCGCGATTCTTGGGGACTAGCGGGAATGAGCAGTTCTTC
>TRBD2|TRBJ2-3|few|TRBV29-1
CSVDPASGETDTQYF
TGCAGCGTTGATCCGGCTAGCGGGGAAACAGATACGCAGTATTTT
>.|TRBJ1-3|.|TRBV6-5
CASSYSDKLGNTIYF
TGTGCCAGCAGTTACTCGGACAAATTAGGAAACACCATATATTTT
>.|TRBJ2-1|.|TRBV12-1
CASSPRDFSIEQFF
TGTGCCAGCAGCCCCCGGGACTTCTCAATTGAGCAGTTCTTC
>TRBD1|TRBJ1-2|.|TRBV18
CASSPTDRRANYGYTF
TGTGCCAGCTCACCTACGGACAGGCGGGCTAACTATGGCTACACCTTC
>.|TRBJ1-4|.|TRBV27
CASSLQGSEKLFF
TGTGCCAGCAGTCTCCAGGGTAGTGAAAAACTGTTTTTT
>.|TRBJ1-2|.|TRBV2
CASSPNRDRGYTF
TGTGCCAGCAGCCCGAACAGGGATCGTGGCTACACCTTC
>TRBD2|TRBJ2-7|.|TRBV5-4
CASSFTSGSMFYEQYF
TGTGCCAGCAGCTTTACTAGCGGGAGTATGTTCTACGAGCAGTACTTC
>TRBD2|TRBJ2-7|.|TRBV30
CAWGLAGGGEQYF
TGTGCCTGGGGACTAGCGGGAGGGGGAGAGCAGTACTTC
>.|TRBJ2-3|.|TRBV30
CAWSVPLGEVSADTQYF
TGTGCCTGGAGTGTTCCCCTTGGGGAGGTTAGTGCAGATACGCAGTATTTT
>.|TRBJ2-5|.|TRBV5-1
CASKDGGTSYETQYF
TGCGCCAGTAAGGACGGTGGGACTTCGTACGAGACCCAGTACTTC
>.|TRBJ1-2|.|TRBV10-1
CASSEDSIGGYTF
TGCGCCAGCAGTGAGGATTCGATCGGGGGCTACACCTTC
>TRBD2|TRBJ2-7|.|TRBV6-5
CASSYSPSGGSYEQYF
TGTGCCAGCAGTTACTCTCCTAGCGGGGGTTCCTACGAGCAGTACTTC